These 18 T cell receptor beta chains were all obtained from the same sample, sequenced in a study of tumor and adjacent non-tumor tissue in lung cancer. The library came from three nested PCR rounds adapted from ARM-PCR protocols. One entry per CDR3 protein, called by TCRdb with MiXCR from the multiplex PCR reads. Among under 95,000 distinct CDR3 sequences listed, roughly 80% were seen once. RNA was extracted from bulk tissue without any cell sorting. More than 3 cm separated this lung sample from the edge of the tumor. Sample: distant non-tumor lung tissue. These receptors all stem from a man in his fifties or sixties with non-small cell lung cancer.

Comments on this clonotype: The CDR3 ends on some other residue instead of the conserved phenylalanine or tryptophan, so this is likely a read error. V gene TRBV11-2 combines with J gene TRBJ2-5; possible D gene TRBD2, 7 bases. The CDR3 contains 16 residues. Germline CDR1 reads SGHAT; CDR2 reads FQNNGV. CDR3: CASSSTMGGAKETQYL. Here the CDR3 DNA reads TGCGCCAGCAGCTCCACAATGGGGGGGGCAAAGGAGACCCAGTACTTG.

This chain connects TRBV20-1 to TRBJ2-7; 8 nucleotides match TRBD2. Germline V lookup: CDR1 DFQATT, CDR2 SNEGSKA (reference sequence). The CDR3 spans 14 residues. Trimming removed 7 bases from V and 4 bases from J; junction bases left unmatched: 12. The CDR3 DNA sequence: TGCAGTGTCAGGACTAGCTGGAGGGCTTACGAGCAGTACTTC. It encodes CSVRTSWRAYEQYF.

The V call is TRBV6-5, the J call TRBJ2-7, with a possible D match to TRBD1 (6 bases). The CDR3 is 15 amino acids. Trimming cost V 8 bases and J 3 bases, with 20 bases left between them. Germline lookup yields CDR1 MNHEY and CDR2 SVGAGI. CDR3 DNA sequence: TGTGCCAGCGGCAAAGGGGGAGTCTCTCGCTACGAGCAGTACTTC. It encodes CASGKGGVSRYEQYF.

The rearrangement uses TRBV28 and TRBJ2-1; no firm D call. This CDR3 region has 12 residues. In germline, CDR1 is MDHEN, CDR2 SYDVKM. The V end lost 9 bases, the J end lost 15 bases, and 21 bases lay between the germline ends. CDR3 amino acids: CASSPDLGNMFF. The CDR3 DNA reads TGTGCCAGTAGTCCAGACTTGGGGAACATGTTCTTC.

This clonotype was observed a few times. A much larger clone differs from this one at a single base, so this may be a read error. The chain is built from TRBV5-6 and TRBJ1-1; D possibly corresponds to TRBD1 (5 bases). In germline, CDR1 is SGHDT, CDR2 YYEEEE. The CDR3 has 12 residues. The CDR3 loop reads CTSSLMQGRAFF. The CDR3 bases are TGTACCAGCAGCTTGATGCAGGGACGGGCTTTCTTT.

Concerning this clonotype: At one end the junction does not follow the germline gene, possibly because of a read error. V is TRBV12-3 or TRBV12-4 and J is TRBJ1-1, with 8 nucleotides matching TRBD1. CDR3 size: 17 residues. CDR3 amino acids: CASSPREQGVSNTEAFF. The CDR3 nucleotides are TGTGCCAGCAGCCCAAGGGAACAGGGGGTTTCGAACACTGAGGCTTTCTTT.

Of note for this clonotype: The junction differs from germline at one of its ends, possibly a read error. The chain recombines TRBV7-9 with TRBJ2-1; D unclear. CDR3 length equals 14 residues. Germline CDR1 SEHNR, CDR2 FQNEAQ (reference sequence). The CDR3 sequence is CANSSAITYNEQFF. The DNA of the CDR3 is TGTGCCAACAGCTCGGCGATTACGTACAATGAGCAGTTCTTC.

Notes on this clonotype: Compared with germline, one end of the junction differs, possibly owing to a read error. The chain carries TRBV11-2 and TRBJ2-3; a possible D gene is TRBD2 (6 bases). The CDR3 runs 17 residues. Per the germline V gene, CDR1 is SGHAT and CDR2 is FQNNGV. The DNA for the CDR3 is TGTGACAGCAACAGAGAGAGGCGGGGCAGGAGCATAGATACGCAGTATTTT. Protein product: CDSNRERRGRSIDTQYF. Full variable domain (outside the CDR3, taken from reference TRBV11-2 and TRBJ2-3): EAGVAQSPRYKIIEKRQSVAFWCNPISGHATLYWYQQILGQGPKLLIQFQNNGVVDDSQLPKDRFSAERLKGVDSTLKIQPAKLEDSAVYLCDSNRERRGRSIDTQYFGPGTRLTVL.

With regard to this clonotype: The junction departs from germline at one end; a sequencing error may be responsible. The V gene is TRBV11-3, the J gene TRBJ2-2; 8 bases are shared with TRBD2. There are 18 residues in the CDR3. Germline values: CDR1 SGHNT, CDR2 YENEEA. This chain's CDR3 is CASRSRGAGGYRAGKLFF. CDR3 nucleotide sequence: TGTGCCAGCAGGTCCCGGGGGGCGGGAGGATACAGAGCCGGGAAGCTGTTTTTT.

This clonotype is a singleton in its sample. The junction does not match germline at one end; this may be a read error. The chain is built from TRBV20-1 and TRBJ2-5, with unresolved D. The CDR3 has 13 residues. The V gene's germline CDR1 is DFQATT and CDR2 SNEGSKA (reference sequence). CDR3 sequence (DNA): TGCAGTGCTAGTGATAAGTCAGTGCAGACCCAATATTTC. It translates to CSASDKSVQTQYF.

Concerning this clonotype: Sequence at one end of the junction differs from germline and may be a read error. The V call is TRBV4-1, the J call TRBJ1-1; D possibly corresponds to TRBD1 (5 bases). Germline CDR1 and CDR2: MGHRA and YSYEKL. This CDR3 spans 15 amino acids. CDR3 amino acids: CASSQEGGENTEALF. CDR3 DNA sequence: TGCGCCAGCAGCCAAGAAGGAGGGGAGAACACTGAAGCTCTCTTT.

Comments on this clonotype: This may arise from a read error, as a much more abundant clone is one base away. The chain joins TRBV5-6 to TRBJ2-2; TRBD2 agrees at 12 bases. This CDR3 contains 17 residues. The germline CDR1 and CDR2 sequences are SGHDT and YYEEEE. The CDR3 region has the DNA TGTGCCAGCAGCTCCACTACGACTAGCGGGAGAACCGGGGAGCCGTTTTTT. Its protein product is CASSSTTTSGRTGEPFF.

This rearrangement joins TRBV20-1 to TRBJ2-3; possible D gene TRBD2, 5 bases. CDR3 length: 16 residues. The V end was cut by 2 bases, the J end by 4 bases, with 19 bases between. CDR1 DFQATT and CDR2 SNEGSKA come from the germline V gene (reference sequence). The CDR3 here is CSARILWRGEPDTQYF. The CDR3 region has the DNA TGCAGTGCTAGAATCCTCTGGCGTGGGGAGCCAGATACGCAGTATTTT.

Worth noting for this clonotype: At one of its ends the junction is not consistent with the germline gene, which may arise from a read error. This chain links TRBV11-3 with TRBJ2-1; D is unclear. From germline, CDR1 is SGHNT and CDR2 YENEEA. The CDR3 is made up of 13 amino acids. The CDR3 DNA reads TGTGCTAGCAGCTTAGGTCTTCTTAGAGAGCACTTCTTC. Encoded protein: CASSLGLLREHFF.

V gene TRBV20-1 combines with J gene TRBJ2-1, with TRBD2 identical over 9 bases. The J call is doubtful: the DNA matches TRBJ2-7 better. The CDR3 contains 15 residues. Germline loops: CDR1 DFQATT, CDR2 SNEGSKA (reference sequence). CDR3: CSADSAGGPWYEQYF. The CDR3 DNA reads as TGCAGTGCTGACTCAGCGGGGGGCCCGTGGTATGAGCAGTACTTC.

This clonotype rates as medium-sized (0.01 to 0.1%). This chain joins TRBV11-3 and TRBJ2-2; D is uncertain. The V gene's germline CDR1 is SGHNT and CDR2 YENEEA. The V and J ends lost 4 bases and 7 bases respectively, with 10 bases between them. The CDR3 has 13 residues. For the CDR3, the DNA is TGTGCCAGCAGCTCCGACTTTCGCGGGGAGCTGTTTTTT. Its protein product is CASSSDFRGELFF.

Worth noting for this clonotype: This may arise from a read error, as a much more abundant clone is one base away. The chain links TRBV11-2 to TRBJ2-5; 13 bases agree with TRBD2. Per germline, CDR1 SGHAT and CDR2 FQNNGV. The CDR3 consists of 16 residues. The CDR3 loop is CASSQGLAGLVEIQYF. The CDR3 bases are TGTGCCAGCAGCCAGGGACTAGCGGGATTAGTAGAGATCCAGTACTTC.

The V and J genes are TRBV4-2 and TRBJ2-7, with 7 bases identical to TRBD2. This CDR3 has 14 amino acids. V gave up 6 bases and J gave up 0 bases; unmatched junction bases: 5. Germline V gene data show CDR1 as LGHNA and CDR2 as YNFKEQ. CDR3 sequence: CASSQWTSSYEQYF. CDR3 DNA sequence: TGTGCCAGCAGTCAATGGACTAGCTCCTACGAGCAGTACTTC.